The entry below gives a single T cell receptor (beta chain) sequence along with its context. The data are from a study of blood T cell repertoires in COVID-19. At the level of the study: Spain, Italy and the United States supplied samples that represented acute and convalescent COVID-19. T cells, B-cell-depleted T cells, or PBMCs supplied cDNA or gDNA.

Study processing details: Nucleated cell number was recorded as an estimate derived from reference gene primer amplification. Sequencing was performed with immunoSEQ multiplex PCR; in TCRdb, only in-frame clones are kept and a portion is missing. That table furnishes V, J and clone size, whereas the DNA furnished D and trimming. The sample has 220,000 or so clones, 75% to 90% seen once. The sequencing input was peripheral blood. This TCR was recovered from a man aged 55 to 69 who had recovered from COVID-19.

The CDR3 sequence is CASSQEGGSYNEQFF. As DNA, the CDR3 is TGCGCCAGCAGCCAAGAGGGGGGTTCCTACAATGAGCAGTTCTTC. V gene TRBV4-3 combines with J gene TRBJ2-1; D perhaps matches TRBD2 (6 bases). With 0 bases removed from V and 1 base from J, the gap between germline ends came to 7 bases. There are 15 residues in the CDR3. Germline lookup yields CDR1 LGHNA and CDR2 YSLEER.